This is a list of T cell receptor beta chains from one sample in a study of T cell responses to AZD1222 COVID-19 vaccine. Method: immunoSEQ multiplex PCR; TCRdb's copy keeps in-frame clones and lacks some. Found here are around 99,000 clones, about 89% of them singletons; the top ten hold 6.6%. The material sequenced was peripheral blood, taken on day 0 of AZD1222 vaccination. These receptors came from an adult in good health. Both conserved end residues are part of each CDR3. A D gene is named only where the DNA matches it firmly. Clone size is given for some rows only: seen once, a few or many times, or a class if the clone is expanded.

D	V	J	size	CDR3	DNA
NA	TRBV19	TRBJ1-5	NA	CASTREGSNQPQHF	TGTGCCAGTACCCGGGAGGGTAGCAATCAGCCCCAGCATTTT
NA	TRBV27	TRBJ2-7	NA	CASSDGQTYEQYF	TGTGCCAGCAGTGATGGACAAACCTACGAGCAGTACTTC
NA	TRBV4-1	TRBJ1-2	NA	CASSLRTGNYGYTF	TGCGCCAGCAGTCTTCGAACAGGGAACTATGGCTACACCTTC
NA	TRBV4-1	TRBJ2-3	NA	CASSQGDKSTDTQYF	TGCGCCAGCAGCCAGGGGGACAAAAGCACAGATACGCAGTATTTT
TRBD2	TRBV7-9	TRBJ2-7	NA	CASSSFFAGVYEQYF	TGTGCCAGCAGCTCCTTTTTTGCGGGGGTTTACGAGCAGTACTTC
TRBD2	TRBV5-1	TRBJ2-1	NA	CASSLEREYNEQFF	TGCGCCAGCAGCTTGGAGCGGGAGTATAATGAGCAGTTCTTC
NA	TRBV7-2	TRBJ2-3	NA	CASSPRDPVADTQYF	TGTGCCAGCAGCCCCCGGGATCCGGTGGCCGATACGCAGTATTTT
TRBD2	TRBV5-1	TRBJ2-1	NA	CASSLSSGPGQFF	TGCGCCAGCAGCTTGTCTAGCGGCCCAGGGCAGTTCTTC
TRBD1	TRBV6-5	TRBJ1-1	NA	CASSYSTGAMNTEAFF	TGTGCCAGCAGTTACTCGACAGGGGCAATGAACACTGAAGCTTTCTTT
TRBD1	TRBV28	TRBJ1-6	NA	CASSYLTGGTNSPLHF	TGTGCCAGCAGTTATCTGACAGGGGGCACGAATTCACCCCTCCACTTT
NA	TRBV28	TRBJ1-2	NA	CASIPRGLGAGYGYTF	TGTGCCAGCATTCCCCGAGGGTTGGGGGCTGGCTATGGCTACACCTTC
NA	TRBV10-1	TRBJ1-2	NA	CASSVSGLYGYTF	TGCGCCAGCAGTGTGTCGGGCCTCTATGGCTACACCTTC
TRBD2	TRBV3-1/TRBV3-2	TRBJ2-5	few	CASSQRLAGVETQYF	TGTGCCAGCAGCCAGCGGCTAGCGGGAGTAGAGACCCAGTACTTC
NA	TRBV6-2/TRBV6-3	TRBJ1-1	NA	CASSFTVMNTEAFF	TGTGCCAGCAGTTTCACAGTCATGAACACTGAAGCTTTCTTT
NA	TRBV6-2/TRBV6-3	TRBJ2-1	NA	CASSQTSYEQFF	TGTGCCAGCAGCCAAACTAGTTATGAGCAGTTCTTC
NA	TRBV7-2	TRBJ1-3	NA	CASSSTGNTIYF	TGTGCCAGCAGCTCAACTGGAAACACCATATATTTT
TRBD1	TRBV29-1	TRBJ1-1	NA	CSVARQGTSNTEAFF	TGCAGCGTTGCCAGACAGGGGACCTCGAACACTGAAGCTTTCTTT
NA	TRBV27	TRBJ2-1	NA	CASSSQLLGGNEQFF	TGTGCCAGCAGTTCCCAGCTTCTTGGGGGCAATGAGCAGTTCTTC
NA	TRBV4-1	TRBJ1-2	few	CASSQTTTRGVYGYTF	TGCGCCAGCAGCCAAACTACGACGCGCGGAGTGTATGGCTACACCTTC
NA	TRBV6-5	TRBJ1-5	NA	CASAPTLYSWEPQHF	TGTGCCAGCGCCCCCACGTTGTATAGCTGGGAGCCCCAGCATTTT
TRBD1	TRBV25-1	TRBJ1-4	NA	CASRPGQGANEKLFF	TGTGCCAGCAGGCCCGGACAGGGTGCTAATGAAAAACTGTTTTTT
NA	TRBV11-2	TRBJ2-5	NA	CASSYGETQYF	TGTGCCAGCAGCTATGGGGAGACCCAGTACTTC
NA	TRBV28	TRBJ1-2	once	CASSLFSGGLYYGYTF	TGTGCCAGCAGTTTATTTAGCGGGGGGCTCTACTATGGCTACACCTTC
TRBD2	TRBV15	TRBJ2-3	NA	CATSNHGTSGRDTQYF	TGTGCCACCAGCAACCATGGGACTAGCGGGAGAGATACGCAGTATTTT